Sequencing of this T cell receptor beta chain was carried out in a study of PD-L1 blockade in urothelial cancer. For the study at large: Counts from blood samples showed a median of approximately 150,000 T cells.

Regarding time point: peripheral blood 6 weeks after treatment start. The length of the CDR3 is 14 residues. Germline trimming cut 5 bases from V and 4 bases from J; bases unmatched to any gene: 4. The germline V gene encodes CDR1 MDHEN and CDR2 SYDVKM. Comment on this clone: Its antigen is not identified.

Study outcomes and limitations: When pretreatment blood TCR clonality was below the median, it predicted better survival. Durable-benefit patients had greater expansion of tumor-associated blood clones at 3 weeks.

Assay used: immunoSEQ multiplex PCR; TCRdb lists only in-frame clones, some missing. The repertoire has 40,000 to 55,000 clones, 70% to 90% of them found once; the top ten carry over 9.5%. This receptor was identified in a man in his sixties with urothelial cancer. The chain carries TRBV28 and TRBJ1-5, with 8 positions matching TRBD1. Sequencing was performed on PBMCs, taken around atezolizumab (anti-PD-L1) treatment. The CDR3 nucleotides are TGTGCCAGCAGTCTAAGGACAGGGAATCAGCCCCAGCATTTT. It is translated as CASSLRTGNQPQHF. Filled out from reference TRBV28 and TRBJ1-5, the complete variable domain reads DVKVTQSSRYLVKRTGEKVFLECVQDMDHENMFWYRQDPGLGLRLIYFSYDVKMKEKGDIPEGYSVSREKKERFSLILESASTNQTSMYLCASSLRTGNQPQHFGDGTRLSIL.